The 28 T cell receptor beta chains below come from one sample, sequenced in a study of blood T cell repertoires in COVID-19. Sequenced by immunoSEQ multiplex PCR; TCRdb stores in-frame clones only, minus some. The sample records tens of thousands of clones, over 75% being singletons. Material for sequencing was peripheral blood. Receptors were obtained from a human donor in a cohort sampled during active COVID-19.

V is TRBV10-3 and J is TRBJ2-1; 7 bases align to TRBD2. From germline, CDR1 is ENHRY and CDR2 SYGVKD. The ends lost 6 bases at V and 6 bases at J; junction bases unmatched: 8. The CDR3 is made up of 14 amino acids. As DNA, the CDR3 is TGTGCCATCAGGCCAGCGGGAAACACCAATGAGCAGTTCTTC. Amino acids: CAIRPAGNTNEQFF.

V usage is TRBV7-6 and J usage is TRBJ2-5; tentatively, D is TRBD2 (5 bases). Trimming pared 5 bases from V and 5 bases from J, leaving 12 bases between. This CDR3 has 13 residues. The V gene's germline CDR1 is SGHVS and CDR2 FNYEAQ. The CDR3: CASSQLPGETQYF. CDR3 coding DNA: TGTGCCAGCAGCCAACTACCGGGGGAGACCCAGTACTTC.

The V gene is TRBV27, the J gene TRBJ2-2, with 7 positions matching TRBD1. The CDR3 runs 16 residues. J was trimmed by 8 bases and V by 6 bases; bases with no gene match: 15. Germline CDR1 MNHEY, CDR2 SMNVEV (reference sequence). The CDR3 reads CASSLMTGRAVGELFF. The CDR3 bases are TGTGCCAGCAGCCTGATGACAGGGCGGGCGGTGGGGGAGCTGTTTTTT.

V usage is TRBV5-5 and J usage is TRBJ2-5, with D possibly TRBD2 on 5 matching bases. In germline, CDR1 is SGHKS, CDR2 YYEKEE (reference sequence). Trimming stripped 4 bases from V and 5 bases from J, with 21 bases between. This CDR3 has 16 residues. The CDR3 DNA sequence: TGTGCCAGCAGCCCGTCGCGGGTTGAGATTGGCGAGACCCAGTACTTC. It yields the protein CASSPSRVEIGETQYF. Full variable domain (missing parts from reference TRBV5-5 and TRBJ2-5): DAGVTQSPTHLIKTRGQQVTLRCSPISGHKSVSWYQQVLGQGPQFIFQYYEKEERGRGNFPDRFSARQFPNYSSELNVNALLLGDSALYLCASSPSRVEIGETQYFGPGTRLLVL.

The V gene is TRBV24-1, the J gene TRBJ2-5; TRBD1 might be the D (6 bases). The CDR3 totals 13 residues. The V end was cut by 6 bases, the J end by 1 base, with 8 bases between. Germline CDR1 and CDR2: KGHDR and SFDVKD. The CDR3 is CATSRGGQETQYF. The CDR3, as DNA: TGTGCCACCAGTCGAGGGGGCCAAGAGACCCAGTACTTC.

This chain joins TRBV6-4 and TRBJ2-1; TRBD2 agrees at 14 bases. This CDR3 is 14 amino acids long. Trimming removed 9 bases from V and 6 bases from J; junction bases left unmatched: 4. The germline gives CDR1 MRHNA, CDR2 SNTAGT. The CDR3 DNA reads TGTGCCAGTAAGACTAGCGGGAGGGCCAATGAGCAGTTCTTC. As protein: CASKTSGRANEQFF.

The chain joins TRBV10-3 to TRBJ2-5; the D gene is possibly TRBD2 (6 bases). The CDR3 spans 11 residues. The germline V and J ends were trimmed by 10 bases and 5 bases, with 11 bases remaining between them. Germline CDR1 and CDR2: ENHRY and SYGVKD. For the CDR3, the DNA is TGTGCCACGGGAGTTGGGGAGACCCAGTACTTC. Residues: CATGVGETQYF.

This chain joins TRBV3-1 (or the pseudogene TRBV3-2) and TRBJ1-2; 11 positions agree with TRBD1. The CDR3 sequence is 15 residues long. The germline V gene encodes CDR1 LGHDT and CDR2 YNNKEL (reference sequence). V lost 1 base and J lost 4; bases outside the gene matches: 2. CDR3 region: CASSQGTGGGYGYTF. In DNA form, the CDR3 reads TGTGCCAGCAGCCAAGGGACAGGGGGCGGCTATGGCTACACCTTC.

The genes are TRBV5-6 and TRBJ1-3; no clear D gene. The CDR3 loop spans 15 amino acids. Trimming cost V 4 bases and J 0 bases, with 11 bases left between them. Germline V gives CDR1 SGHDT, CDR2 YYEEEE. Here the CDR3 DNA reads TGTGCCAGCAGCCATCCAGTTTCCTCTGGAAACACCATATATTTT. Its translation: CASSHPVSSGNTIYF.

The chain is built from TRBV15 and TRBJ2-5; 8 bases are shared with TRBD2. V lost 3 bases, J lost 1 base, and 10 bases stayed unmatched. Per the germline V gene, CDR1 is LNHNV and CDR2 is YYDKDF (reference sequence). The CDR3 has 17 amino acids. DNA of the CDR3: TGTGCCACCAGCAGGGGCGGGAGCGGGAGTTTCCAAGAGACCCAGTACTTC. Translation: CATSRGGSGSFQETQYF.

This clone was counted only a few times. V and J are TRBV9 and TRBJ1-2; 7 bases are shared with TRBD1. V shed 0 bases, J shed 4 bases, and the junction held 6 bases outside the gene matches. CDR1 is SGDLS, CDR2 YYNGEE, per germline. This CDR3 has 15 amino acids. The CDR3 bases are TGTGCCAGCAGCGTAGTGGGGGCAGGGGGCTATGGCTACACCTTC. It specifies CASSVVGAGGYGYTF.

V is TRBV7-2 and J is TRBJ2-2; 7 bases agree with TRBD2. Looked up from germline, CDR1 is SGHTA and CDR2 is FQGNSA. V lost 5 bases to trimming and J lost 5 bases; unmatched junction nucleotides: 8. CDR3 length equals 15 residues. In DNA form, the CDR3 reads TGTGCCAGCAGCAACGGGGCGGGAGATACCGGGGAGCTGTTTTTT. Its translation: CASSNGAGDTGELFF.

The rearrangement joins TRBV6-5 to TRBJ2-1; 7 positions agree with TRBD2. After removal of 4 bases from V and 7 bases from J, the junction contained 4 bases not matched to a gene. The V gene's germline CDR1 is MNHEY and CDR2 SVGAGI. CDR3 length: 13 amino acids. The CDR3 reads CASSFRTRNEQFF. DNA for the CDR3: TGTGCCAGCAGTTTCCGGACTAGGAATGAGCAGTTCTTC.

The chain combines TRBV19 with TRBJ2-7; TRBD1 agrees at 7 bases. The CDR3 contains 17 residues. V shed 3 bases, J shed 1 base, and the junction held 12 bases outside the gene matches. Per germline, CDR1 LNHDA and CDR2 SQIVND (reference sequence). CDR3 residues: CASSILAGGIGSYEQYF. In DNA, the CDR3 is TGTGCCAGTAGTATTTTGGCAGGGGGTATTGGTTCCTACGAGCAGTACTTC.

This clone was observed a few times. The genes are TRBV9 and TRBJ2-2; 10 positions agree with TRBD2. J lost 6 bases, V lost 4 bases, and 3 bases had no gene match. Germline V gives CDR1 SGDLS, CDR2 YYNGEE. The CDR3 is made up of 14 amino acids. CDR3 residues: CASSLAGVSGELFF. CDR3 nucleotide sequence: TGTGCCAGCAGCCTAGCGGGAGTATCCGGGGAGCTGTTTTTT.

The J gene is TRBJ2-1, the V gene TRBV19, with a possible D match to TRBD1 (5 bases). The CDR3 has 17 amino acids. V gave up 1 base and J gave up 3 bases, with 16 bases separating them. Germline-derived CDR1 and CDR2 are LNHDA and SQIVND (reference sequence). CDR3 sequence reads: CASSIGKRAGHYNEQFF. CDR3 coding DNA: TGTGCCAGTAGTATAGGTAAAAGGGCAGGACACTACAATGAGCAGTTCTTC.

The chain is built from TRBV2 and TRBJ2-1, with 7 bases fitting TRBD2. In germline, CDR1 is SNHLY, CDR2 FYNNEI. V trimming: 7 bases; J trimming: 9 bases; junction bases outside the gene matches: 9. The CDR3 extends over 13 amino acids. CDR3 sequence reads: CASKAGEGFEQFF. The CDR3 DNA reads TGTGCCAGCAAGGCGGGAGAAGGGTTTGAGCAGTTCTTC.

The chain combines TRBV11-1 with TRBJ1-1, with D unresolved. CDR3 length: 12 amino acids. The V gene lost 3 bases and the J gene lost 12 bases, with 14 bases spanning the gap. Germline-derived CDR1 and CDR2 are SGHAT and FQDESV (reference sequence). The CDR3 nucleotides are TGTGCCAGCAGCTTTTACAGCACCGAACCTTTCTTT. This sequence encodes CASSFYSTEPFF.

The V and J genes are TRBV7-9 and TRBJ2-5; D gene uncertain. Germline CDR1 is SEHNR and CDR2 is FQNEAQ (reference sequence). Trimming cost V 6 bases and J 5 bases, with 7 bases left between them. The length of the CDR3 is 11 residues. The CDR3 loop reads CASSYRETQYF. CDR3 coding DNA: TGTGCCAGCAGTTACCGGGAGACCCAGTACTTC.

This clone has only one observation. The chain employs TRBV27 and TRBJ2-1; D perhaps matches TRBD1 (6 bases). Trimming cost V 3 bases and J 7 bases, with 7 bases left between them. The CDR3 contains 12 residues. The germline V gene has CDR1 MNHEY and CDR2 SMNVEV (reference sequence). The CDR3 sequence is CASSFRGNEQFF. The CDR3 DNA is TGTGCCAGCAGTTTCAGGGGAAATGAGCAGTTCTTC.

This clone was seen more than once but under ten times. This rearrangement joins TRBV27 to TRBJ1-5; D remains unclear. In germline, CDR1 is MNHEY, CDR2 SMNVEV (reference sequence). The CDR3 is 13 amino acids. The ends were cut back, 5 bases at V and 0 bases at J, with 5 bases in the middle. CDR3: CASSPNSNQPQHF. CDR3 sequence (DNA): TGTGCCAGCAGTCCTAATAGCAATCAGCCCCAGCATTTT.

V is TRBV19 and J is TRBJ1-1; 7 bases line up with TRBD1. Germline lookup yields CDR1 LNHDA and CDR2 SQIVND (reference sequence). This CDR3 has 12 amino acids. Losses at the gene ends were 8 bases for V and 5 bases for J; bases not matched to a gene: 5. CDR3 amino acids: CASYRGMTEAFF. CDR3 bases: TGTGCCAGTTACAGGGGAATGACTGAAGCTTTCTTT. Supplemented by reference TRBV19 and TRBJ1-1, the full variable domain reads DGGITQSPKYLFRKEGQNVTLSCEQNLNHDAMYWYRQDPGQGLRLIYYSQIVNDFQKGDIAEGYSVSREKKESFPLTVTSAQKNPTAFYLCASYRGMTEAFFGQGTRLTVV.

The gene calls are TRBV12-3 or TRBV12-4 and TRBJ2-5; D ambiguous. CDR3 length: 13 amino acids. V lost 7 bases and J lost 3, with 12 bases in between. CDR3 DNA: TGTGCCAGCACCCCGCGTATCGAAGAGACCCAGTACTTC. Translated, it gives CASTPRIEETQYF.

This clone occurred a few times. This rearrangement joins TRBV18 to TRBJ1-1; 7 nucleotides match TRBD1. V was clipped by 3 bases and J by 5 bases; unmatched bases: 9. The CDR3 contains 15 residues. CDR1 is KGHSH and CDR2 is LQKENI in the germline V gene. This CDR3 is CASSPLTGAGTEAFF. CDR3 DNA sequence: TGTGCCAGCTCACCCCTTACAGGGGCCGGAACTGAAGCTTTCTTT.

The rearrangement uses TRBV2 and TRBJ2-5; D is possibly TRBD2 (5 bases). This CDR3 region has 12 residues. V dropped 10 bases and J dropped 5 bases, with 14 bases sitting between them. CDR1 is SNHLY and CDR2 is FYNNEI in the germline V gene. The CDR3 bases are TGTGCCACCCGCCTTGGGAGTGAGACCCAGTACTTC. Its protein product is CATRLGSETQYF. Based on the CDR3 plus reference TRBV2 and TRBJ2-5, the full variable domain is EPEVTQTPSHQVTQMGQEVILRCVPISNHLYFYWYRQILGQKVEFLVSFYNNEISEKSEIFDDQFSVERPDGSNFTLKIRSTKLEDSAMYFCATRLGSETQYFGPGTRLLVL.

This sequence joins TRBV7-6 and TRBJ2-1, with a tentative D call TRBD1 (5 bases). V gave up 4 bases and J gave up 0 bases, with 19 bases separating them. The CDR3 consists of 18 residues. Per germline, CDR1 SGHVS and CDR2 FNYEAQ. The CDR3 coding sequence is TGTGCCAGCAGCTCCCCCTGGGGCGGCCGCAGCTCCTACAATGAGCAGTTCTTC. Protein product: CASSSPWGGRSSYNEQFF.

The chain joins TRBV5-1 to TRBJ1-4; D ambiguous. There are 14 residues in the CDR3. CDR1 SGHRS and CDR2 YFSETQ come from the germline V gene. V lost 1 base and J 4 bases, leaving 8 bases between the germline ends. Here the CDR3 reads CASSLIEGNEKLFF. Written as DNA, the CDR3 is TGCGCCAGCAGCTTGATCGAGGGTAATGAAAAACTGTTTTTT.

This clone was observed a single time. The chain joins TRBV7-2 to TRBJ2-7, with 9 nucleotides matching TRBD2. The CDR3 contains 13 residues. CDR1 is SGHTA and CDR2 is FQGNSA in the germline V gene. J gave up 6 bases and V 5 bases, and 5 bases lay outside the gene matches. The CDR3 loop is CASSTGLAGEQYF. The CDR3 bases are TGTGCCAGCAGCACGGGACTAGCAGGCGAGCAGTACTTC.